The 3 T cell receptor beta chains below were found in one sample sequenced in a study of blood T cell repertoires in COVID-19 (TCRdb year 2020). Libraries were prepared through the immunoSEQ multiplex PCR assay. This immuneACCESS table, as held by TCRdb, lists in-frame sequences with V and J called but not all clones. Of the missing ones, under half trace to an unresolved V gene in checked studies; the others have no known cause. This sample gives 130,000 to 150,000 clones in total; around 90% of them show up just once. The ten largest clonotypes hold about 2% of the sample. Sequencing input: peripheral blood. The receptors here all came from a man in his sixties or seventies with acute or convalescent COVID-19.

This clone was seen a single time. The DNA for the CDR3 is TGTGCCAGCAGCTACCTAGCGGGGGGGGAACACTACAATGAGCAGTTCTTC. This encodes CASSYLAGGEHYNEQFF. J is TRBJ2-1 and V is TRBV7-9; 12 nucleotides match TRBD2. J lost 3 bases, V lost 4 bases, and 7 bases had no gene match. The CDR3 has 17 residues. From germline, CDR1 is SEHNR and CDR2 FQNEAQ (reference sequence).

This chain uses TRBV5-1 with TRBJ2-1; TRBD1 matches at 10 bases. In germline, CDR1 is SGHRS, CDR2 YFSETQ. V was clipped by 0 bases and J by 6 bases; unmatched bases: 3. The CDR3 extends over 15 amino acids. DNA of the CDR3: TGCGCCAGCAGCTTGGGACAGGGGGCGGTCAATGAGCAGTTCTTC. This translates into CASSLGQGAVNEQFF.

The chain has TRBV24-1 and TRBJ1-5, with D unclear. V gave up 9 bases and J gave up 3 bases, with 11 bases separating them. The length of the CDR3 is 13 residues. Germline assignment: CDR1 KGHDR and CDR2 SFDVKD. The DNA of the CDR3 is TGTGCCACCGGGCAAAAGAACAATCAGCCCCAGCATTTT. This codes for CATGQKNNQPQHF.